The 3 T cell receptor beta chains below were found in one sample sequenced in a study of blood T cell repertoires in COVID-19. Profiling relied on immunoSEQ multiplex PCR, and the TCRdb table lists in-frame clones only, not all of them. Of roughly 150,000 clones in the sample, 89% were seen once. Sequenced: peripheral blood. The receptors originated from a man aged 60-69 years with acute or convalescent COVID-19.

This chain connects TRBV7-8 to TRBJ1-1; D not resolved. CDR3 length: 15 residues. The V gene lost 1 base and the J gene lost 0 bases, with 9 bases spanning the gap. Germline V gene lookup returns CDR1 SGHVS and CDR2 FQNEAQ. As DNA, the CDR3 is TGTGCCAGCAGCTTAGAAGTGAGCATGAACACTGAAGCTTTCTTT. Its translation is CASSLEVSMNTEAFF.

The J gene is TRBJ1-6, the V gene TRBV6-5; 12 nucleotides line up with TRBD1. This CDR3 contains 15 residues. After removal of 6 bases from V and 8 bases from J, the junction contained 5 bases not matched to a gene. The germline CDR1 and CDR2 sequences are MNHEY and SVGAGI. The CDR3 nucleotides are TGTGCCAGCAGGGGGACAGGGGGCATCGATTCACCCCTCCACTTT. Its protein product is CASRGTGGIDSPLHF.

In this sample, this clone turned up once. The CDR3 loop reads CATSGVGPGLAGLDTGELFF. The CDR3 DNA reads TGTGCCACCAGTGGAGTCGGACCGGGACTAGCGGGGTTGGACACCGGGGAGCTGTTTTTT. The J gene is TRBJ2-2, the V gene TRBV24-1; the match to TRBD2 covers 13 bases. After removal of 5 bases from V and 3 bases from J, the junction contained 14 bases not matched to a gene. Germline V gene data show CDR1 as KGHDR and CDR2 as SFDVKD. The CDR3 sequence is 20 residues long.